One and the same sample provided the 27 T cell receptor beta chains below, sequenced in a study of blood T cell repertoires in COVID-19. Profiling relied on immunoSEQ multiplex PCR, and the TCRdb table lists in-frame clones only, not all of them. The sample lists approximately 180,000 clones, 65% to 90% occurring once. Source material: PBMCs or T cells enriched from blood (not recorded which). Receptor source: a man aged 50 to 60 who had recovered from COVID-19.

The chain is built from TRBV12-3 or TRBV12-4 and TRBJ2-7; D is perhaps TRBD1 (6 bases). Deletions cut 8 bases from V and 1 base from J, with 12 bases between. The CDR3 has 13 amino acids. CDR3 amino acids: CASARDTSYEQYF. DNA of the CDR3: TGTGCCAGCGCCCGGGACACATCCTACGAGCAGTACTTC.

The chain employs TRBV5-5 and TRBJ1-2, with D perhaps matching TRBD1 (5 bases). Trimming removed 2 bases from V and 4 bases from J, with 6 bases in between. Germline V CDR1 and CDR2: SGHKS, YYEKEE (reference sequence). The CDR3 contains 12 residues. CDR3 DNA sequence: TGTGCCAGCAGCTTTGACAGCTATGGCTACACCTTC. Its protein product is CASSFDSYGYTF.

This clone has a single count. The J gene is TRBJ1-1, the V gene TRBV7-8; TRBD1 might be the D (5 bases). The CDR3 is 14 amino acids. V gave up 1 base and J gave up 5 bases, with 11 bases separating them. Germline V gene lookup returns CDR1 SGHVS and CDR2 FQNEAQ. The CDR3 loop is CASSLVRGQTEAFF. DNA of the CDR3: TGTGCCAGCAGCTTAGTGCGTGGACAAACTGAAGCTTTCTTT.

This clone was detected only a few times. V gene TRBV11-3 combines with J gene TRBJ2-2; TRBD1 matches 10 bases. Germline V gives CDR1 SGHNT, CDR2 YENEEA. Trimming at V came to 5 bases and at J to 5 bases, leaving 5 bases not matched to a gene. The CDR3 length is 15 residues. The CDR3 nucleotides read TGTGCCAGCAGCCGACAGGGGGCGGGTACCGGGGAGCTGTTTTTT. Protein sequence: CASSRQGAGTGELFF.

V gene TRBV10-1 combines with J gene TRBJ2-7; tentatively, D is TRBD2 (5 bases). Germline CDR1 and CDR2: WNHNN and SYGVQD (reference sequence). The CDR3 has 12 residues. Between the trimmed V and J ends, which lost 4 bases and 6 bases, there was a span of 10 bases. The CDR3 sequence is CASSVGVSEQYF. CDR3 nucleotide sequence: TGCGCCAGCAGTGTCGGGGTATCCGAGCAGTACTTC.

V usage is TRBV12-3 or TRBV12-4 and J usage is TRBJ2-7, with TRBD2 as a possible D gene (5 bases). V was pared by 3 bases and J by 4 bases, with 10 bases between. The CDR3 covers 13 residues. Here the CDR3 DNA reads TGTGCCAGCAGTTTCAGCGGTGAATACGAGCAGTACTTC. As protein: CASSFSGEYEQYF.

J is TRBJ2-1 and V is TRBV5-1; 11 bases are a match to TRBD2. CDR3 length: 16 residues. Germline assignment: CDR1 SGHRS and CDR2 YFSETQ. J lost 3 bases, V lost 4 bases, and 6 bases had no gene match. The CDR3, as DNA: TGCGCCAGCAGCGTGACTAGCGGGGTGGTCTACAATGAGCAGTTCTTC. Translation: CASSVTSGVVYNEQFF. The full variable domain, in which reference TRBV5-1 and TRBJ2-1 provide the parts outside the CDR3, is KAGVTQTPRYLIKTRGQQVTLSCSPISGHRSVSWYQQTPGQGLQFLFEYFSETQRNKGNFPGRFSGRQFSNSRSEMNVSTLELGDSALYLCASSVTSGVVYNEQFFGPGTRLTVL.

The chain links TRBV5-1 to TRBJ2-1, with 8 bases fitting TRBD2. The ends lost 4 bases at V and 6 bases at J; junction bases unmatched: 12. Germline values: CDR1 SGHRS, CDR2 YFSETQ. The CDR3 spans 16 residues. CDR3 sequence (DNA): TGCGCCAGCAGCGGATCCGGGACTAGGGTTCGCAATGAGCAGTTCTTC. As protein: CASSGSGTRVRNEQFF.

This chain joins TRBV5-1 and TRBJ1-4; 12 bases are a match to TRBD1. CDR1 is SGHRS and CDR2 is YFSETQ in the germline V gene. V shed 7 bases, J shed 6 bases, and the junction held 4 bases outside the gene matches. CDR3 length: 14 residues. This chain's CDR3 is CASRDRGRDEKLFF. The CDR3, as DNA: TGCGCCAGCCGGGACAGGGGGCGCGATGAAAAACTGTTTTTT.

The chain recombines TRBV6-5 with TRBJ1-1, with unresolved D. The ends were cut back, 7 bases at V and 4 bases at J, with 16 bases in the middle. The germline gives CDR1 MNHEY, CDR2 SVGAGI. CDR3 length equals 14 residues. The CDR3 loop is CASIPRLRGTEAFF. The CDR3, as DNA: TGTGCCAGCATTCCACGACTGAGAGGCACTGAAGCTTTCTTT.

This clone was detected only a few times. The chain uses TRBV3-1 (or the pseudogene TRBV3-2) and TRBJ1-1, with D perhaps matching TRBD1 (5 bases). The length of the CDR3 is 14 residues. Germline CDR1 is LGHDT and CDR2 is YNNKEL (reference sequence). V lost 4 bases and J 7 bases, leaving 16 bases between the germline ends. DNA for the CDR3: TGTGCCAGCAGCCTGGGACTGCAGAACGGTGAAGCTTTCTTT. It yields the protein CASSLGLQNGEAFF.

V is TRBV4-2 and J is TRBJ1-2, with D maybe TRBD1 (5 bases). CDR3 length: 15 residues. Germline CDR1 LGHNA, CDR2 YNFKEQ. Trimming removed 0 bases from V and 6 bases from J, with 14 bases in between. CDR3 nucleotide sequence: TGTGCCAGCAGCCAAGATAGGACGGCGGGGGATGGCTACACCTTC. Residues: CASSQDRTAGDGYTF.

This chain links TRBV5-4 with TRBJ2-7; TRBD1 matches at 7 bases. Trimming removed 2 bases from V and 0 bases from J; junction bases left unmatched: 8. CDR1 and CDR2 (germline): SGHNT, YYREEE (reference sequence). The CDR3 length is 16 residues. CDR3 in amino acids: CASSLGTERSSYEQYF. Here the CDR3 DNA reads TGTGCCAGCAGCTTAGGGACAGAACGGAGCTCCTACGAGCAGTACTTC.

The chain has TRBV14 and TRBJ1-3; TRBD1 matches 7 bases. The CDR3 runs to 15 residues. The J segment lost 4 bases and the V segment lost 6 bases, leaving 9 bases of the junction unmatched. Germline V gene sequence: CDR1 SGHDN, CDR2 FVKESK. The CDR3 loop is CASRHAGTAGNTIYF. The CDR3 nucleotides read TGTGCCAGCAGGCACGCCGGGACAGCAGGAAACACCATATATTTT.

The chain employs TRBV3-1 (or the pseudogene TRBV3-2) and TRBJ2-3; 11 bases are shared with TRBD2. Germline assignment: CDR1 LGHDT and CDR2 YNNKEL (reference sequence). V lost 3 bases to trimming and J lost 2 bases; unmatched junction nucleotides: 1. The CDR3 runs to 15 residues. The CDR3 DNA reads TGTGCCAGCAGCCAGGGACTAGCGGCCACAGATACGCAGTATTTT. Its protein is CASSQGLAATDTQYF.

V is TRBV27 and J is TRBJ2-7, with TRBD1 matching over 8 bases. The V gene's germline CDR1 is MNHEY and CDR2 SMNVEV (reference sequence). The CDR3 is made up of 13 amino acids. J was trimmed by 3 bases and V by 5 bases; bases with no gene match: 3. The CDR3 sequence is CASSPGQGYEQYF. The CDR3 DNA reads as TGTGCCAGCAGTCCCGGACAGGGCTACGAGCAGTACTTC.

This chain joins TRBV27 and TRBJ1-6; TRBD1 might be the D (6 bases). CDR3 size: 15 residues. The germline gives CDR1 MNHEY, CDR2 SMNVEV (reference sequence). V lost 5 bases, J lost 7 bases, and 15 bases lay in between. The CDR3 reads CASSVGQIENSPLHF. In DNA, the CDR3 is TGTGCCAGCAGTGTAGGACAGATAGAAAATTCACCCCTCCACTTT.

The chain combines TRBV7-2 with TRBJ1-1, with 9 bases aligning to TRBD1. The V and J ends lost 1 base and 1 base, in that order; junction bases with no gene match: 1. Germline V gene data show CDR1 as SGHTA and CDR2 as FQGNSA. The CDR3 runs to 15 residues. CDR3 bases: TGTGCCAGCAGCTTAGACAGGGGGCCGAACACTGAAGCTTTCTTT. Amino acids: CASSLDRGPNTEAFF.

The rearrangement joins TRBV7-9 to TRBJ1-1, with D unresolved. Trimming took off 0 bases at V and 8 bases at J, with 10 bases between the two ends. The CDR3 is 13 amino acids. CDR1 is SEHNR and CDR2 is FQNEAQ in the germline V gene (reference sequence). Here the CDR3 DNA reads TGTGCCAGCAGCTTAGCGGGAGCGGGGGAAGCTTTCTTT. Encoded protein: CASSLAGAGEAFF.

The chain has TRBV7-8 and TRBJ1-3; a possible D gene is TRBD1 (5 bases). Trimming pared 0 bases from V and 7 bases from J, leaving 13 bases between. The CDR3 is 15 amino acids. The V gene's germline CDR1 is SGHVS and CDR2 FQNEAQ. The CDR3 reads CASSLAGGTGNTIYF. The CDR3 DNA reads as TGTGCCAGCAGCTTAGCCGGGGGTACGGGGAACACCATATATTTT.

The chain carries TRBV19 and TRBJ1-1, with 10 bases identical to TRBD1. CDR1 and CDR2 from the germline V gene are LNHDA and SQIVND (reference sequence). The CDR3 loop spans 15 amino acids. V trimming: 3 bases; J trimming: 1 base; junction bases outside the gene matches: 2. The CDR3 protein is CASSIGQGGNTEAFF. CDR3 coding DNA: TGTGCCAGTAGTATCGGACAGGGGGGGAACACTGAAGCTTTCTTT.

The chain uses TRBV10-3 and TRBJ1-5; D gene unclear. Germline assignment: CDR1 ENHRY and CDR2 SYGVKD. V was pared by 3 bases and J by 2 bases, with 11 bases between. There are 15 residues in the CDR3. CDR3 sequence (DNA): TGTGCCATCAGTGATGAAGGTCGGGGCAATCAGCCCCAGCATTTT. Its protein is CAISDEGRGNQPQHF.

The rearrangement links TRBV10-3 to TRBJ1-3; 7 nucleotides agree with TRBD1. The germline V gene has CDR1 ENHRY and CDR2 SYGVKD. The trim removed 2 bases at V and 0 bases at J, leaving 4 bases unmatched. The CDR3 consists of 16 residues. As DNA, the CDR3 is TGTGCCATCAGTGAGGCATCAGGGGGCTCTGGAAACACCATATATTTT. This translates into CAISEASGGSGNTIYF.

The chain combines TRBV28 with TRBJ2-6; D unresolved. Germline values: CDR1 MDHEN, CDR2 SYDVKM. V lost 6 bases and J lost 2, with 14 bases in between. This CDR3 is built from 16 residues. CDR3 residues: CASSGATLTGANVLTF. In DNA form, the CDR3 reads TGTGCCAGCAGCGGAGCCACACTAACTGGGGCCAACGTCCTGACTTTC.

V usage is TRBV10-3 and J usage is TRBJ1-1, with 9 bases matching TRBD1. Per germline, CDR1 ENHRY and CDR2 SYGVKD. With 11 bases clipped from V and 4 bases from J, the junction kept 8 bases outside the gene matches. The CDR3 spans 13 residues. The CDR3 DNA reads as TGTGCCTCCAAACAGGGGGCGAGCACTGAAGCTTTCTTT. It specifies CASKQGASTEAFF.

The rearrangement links TRBV5-1 to TRBJ2-2, with 8 bases lining up with TRBD1. Per the germline V gene, CDR1 is SGHRS and CDR2 is YFSETQ. The CDR3 runs to 16 residues. Trimming cost V 3 bases and J 1 base; bases outside gene matches: 5. CDR3 DNA sequence: TGCGCCAGCAGCTCGAACGGACAGGGGAACACCGGGGAGCTGTTTTTT. As protein: CASSSNGQGNTGELFF.

The genes are TRBV5-4 and TRBJ2-3; the D is unclear. Germline lookup yields CDR1 SGHNT and CDR2 YYREEE (reference sequence). The CDR3 is 13 residues long. V dropped 4 bases and J dropped 1 base, with 7 bases sitting between them. The DNA of the CDR3 is TGTGCCAGCAGCCTAGAACGCACAGATACGCAGTATTTT. It is translated as CASSLERTDTQYF.